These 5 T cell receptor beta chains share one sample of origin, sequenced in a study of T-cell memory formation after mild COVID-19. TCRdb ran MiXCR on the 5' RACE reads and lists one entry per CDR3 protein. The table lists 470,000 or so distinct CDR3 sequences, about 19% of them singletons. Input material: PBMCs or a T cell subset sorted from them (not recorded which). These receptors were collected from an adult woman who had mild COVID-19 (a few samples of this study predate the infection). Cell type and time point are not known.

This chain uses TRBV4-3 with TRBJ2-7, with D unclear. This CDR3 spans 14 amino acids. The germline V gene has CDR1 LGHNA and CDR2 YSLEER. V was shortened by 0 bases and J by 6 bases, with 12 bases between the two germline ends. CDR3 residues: CASSQEERVGEQYF. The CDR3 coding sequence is TGCGCCAGCAGCCAAGAGGAAAGGGTAGGCGAGCAGTACTTC.

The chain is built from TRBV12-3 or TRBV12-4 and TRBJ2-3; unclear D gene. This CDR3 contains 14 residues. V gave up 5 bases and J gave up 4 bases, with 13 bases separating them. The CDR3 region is CASSPKAWADTQYF. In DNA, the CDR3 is TGTGCCAGCAGTCCGAAGGCCTGGGCAGATACGCAGTATTTT.

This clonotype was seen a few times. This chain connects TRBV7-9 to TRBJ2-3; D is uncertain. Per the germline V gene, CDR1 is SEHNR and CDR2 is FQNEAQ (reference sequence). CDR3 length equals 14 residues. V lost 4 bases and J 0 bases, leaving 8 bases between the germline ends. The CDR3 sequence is CASSSFTSTDTQYF. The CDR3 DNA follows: TGTGCCAGCAGCTCCTTCACTAGCACAGATACGCAGTATTTT. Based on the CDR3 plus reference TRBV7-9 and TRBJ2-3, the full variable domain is DTGVSQNPRHKITKRGQNVTFRCDPISEHNRLYWYRQTLGQGPEFLTYFQNEAQLEKSRLLSDRFSAERPKGSFSTLEIQRTEQGDSAMYLCASSSFTSTDTQYFGPGTRLTVL.

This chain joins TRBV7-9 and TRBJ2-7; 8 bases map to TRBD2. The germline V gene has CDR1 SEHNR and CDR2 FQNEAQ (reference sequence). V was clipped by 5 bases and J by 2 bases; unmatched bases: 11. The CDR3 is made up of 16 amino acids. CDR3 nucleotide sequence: TGTGCCAGCAGCCCTCGGGGGGGTATCTCCCCCTACGAGCAGTACTTC. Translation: CASSPRGGISPYEQYF.

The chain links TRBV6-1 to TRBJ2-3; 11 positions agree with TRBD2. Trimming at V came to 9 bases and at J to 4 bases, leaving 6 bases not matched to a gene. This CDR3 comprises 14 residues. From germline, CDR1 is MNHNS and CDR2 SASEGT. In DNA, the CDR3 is TGTGCCAGTAATAGCGGGGGGGACGCAGATACGCAGTATTTT. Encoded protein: CASNSGGDADTQYF.